The 30 T cell receptor beta chains presented below share a single source sample, sequenced in a study of cytomegalovirus exposure and HLA in healthy donors. The PCR had 60 Vbeta and 13 Jbeta primers. Some clones are missing from TCRdb's copy, which holds only in-frame ones; the method was immunoSEQ multiplex PCR. The profile shows 100,000 to 150,000 clones, about 80% of them singletons. Sequenced material: PBMCs. The receptors derive from a woman aged 45-65 years in good health and CMV-seropositive.

The V and J genes are TRBV11-2 and TRBJ2-1; 7 bases are shared with TRBD2. The V and J ends lost 1 base and 4 bases, in that order; junction bases with no gene match: 4. CDR3 length: 15 amino acids. Germline-derived CDR1 and CDR2 are SGHAT and FQNNGV. The CDR3 DNA is TGTGCCAGCAGCTTAGCGGGGCGGGGGTACAATGAGCAGTTCTTC. This codes for CASSLAGRGYNEQFF.

V and J are TRBV2 and TRBJ2-3; TRBD2 matches at 10 bases. V gave up 4 bases and J gave up 3 bases; unmatched junction bases: 10. The CDR3 runs 17 residues. Germline values: CDR1 SNHLY, CDR2 FYNNEI. The CDR3, as DNA: TGTGCCAGCAGTGGGGGTAGCGGGAGGAGTTGGACAGATACGCAGTATTTT. Translating gives CASSGGSGRSWTDTQYF.

The chain employs TRBV23-1 and TRBJ2-3; D is uncertain. TRBV23-1 is reported as an ORF; its role is uncertain. There are 14 residues in the CDR3. Deletions cut 2 bases from V and 6 bases from J, with 12 bases between. CDR3 residues: CASSQARGADTQYF. CDR3 bases: TGCGCCAGCAGTCAAGCAAGAGGAGCGGATACGCAGTATTTT.

This clone was found a few times. The rearrangement links TRBV6-6 to TRBJ2-7, with 8 bases lining up with TRBD2. CDR1 is MNHNY and CDR2 is SVGAGI in the germline V gene (reference sequence). CDR3 length: 15 amino acids. The ends lost 6 bases at V and 2 bases at J; junction bases unmatched: 9. CDR3: CASRYLSGMAYEQYF. In nucleotides, the CDR3 is TGTGCCAGCAGATATCTTAGCGGGATGGCCTACGAGCAGTACTTC.

The rearrangement joins TRBV5-6 to TRBJ2-1; 7 bases fit TRBD2. This CDR3 is 14 amino acids long. Germline CDR1 SGHDT, CDR2 YYEEEE. Trimming cost V 6 bases and J 8 bases; bases outside gene matches: 11. The CDR3 DNA reads as TGTGCCAGCACCTGGGGGACTAACGCGGATGAGCAGTTCTTC. It yields the protein CASTWGTNADEQFF.

The chain links TRBV7-3 to TRBJ2-3; D is uncertain. Germline values: CDR1 SGHTA, CDR2 FQGTGA. V lost 4 bases, J lost 0 bases, and 11 bases lay in between. CDR3 length equals 15 residues. The DNA of the CDR3 is TGTGCCAGCAGCTATGCGCCCTCTAGCACAGATACGCAGTATTTT. Encoded protein: CASSYAPSSTDTQYF.

This chain uses TRBV2 with TRBJ2-5; 10 positions agree with TRBD1. V shed 4 bases, J shed 5 bases, and the junction held 7 bases outside the gene matches. Germline V lookup: CDR1 SNHLY, CDR2 FYNNEI. The CDR3 contains 15 residues. CDR3 sequence: CASSVDRGFRETQYF. CDR3 in DNA: TGTGCCAGCAGTGTGGACAGGGGGTTTCGGGAGACCCAGTACTTC.

The chain links TRBV5-8 to TRBJ1-4; D unresolved. CDR3 length: 15 residues. V lost 8 bases and J 3 bases, leaving 17 bases between the germline ends. Germline values: CDR1 SGHTS, CDR2 YDEGEE. In nucleotides, the CDR3 is TGTGCCAGTCGAACGCGGGGTCTCGCTAATGAAAAACTGTTTTTT. Its protein product is CASRTRGLANEKLFF.

The rearrangement uses TRBV7-9 and TRBJ1-4; no clear D gene. In germline, CDR1 is SEHNR, CDR2 FQNEAQ (reference sequence). The CDR3 is 17 amino acids. V dropped 3 bases and J dropped 0 bases, with 14 bases sitting between them. CDR3 in DNA: TGTGCCAGCAGCTTTGTCAGGCGTACCGCAACTAATGAAAAACTGTTTTTT. Translation: CASSFVRRTATNEKLFF.

The chain couples TRBV7-2 to TRBJ2-3, with TRBD2 matching 9 bases. The V gene end was trimmed by 6 bases and the J gene end by 6 bases; junction bases not matched to a gene: 10. The CDR3 spans 15 residues. Germline V gives CDR1 SGHTA, CDR2 FQGNSA. The CDR3 DNA reads TGTGCCAGCAGTAAATCTGTAGCGGGAGTGGATACGCAGTATTTT. Protein sequence: CASSKSVAGVDTQYF.

This chain uses TRBV5-6 with TRBJ2-1; 9 nucleotides match TRBD2. The CDR3 length is 17 residues. V dropped 4 bases and J dropped 8; count of bases not matched to a gene: 16. Germline values: CDR1 SGHDT, CDR2 YYEEEE. CDR3 DNA sequence: TGTGCCAGCAGCCCGCAGTGGGGCGGGGGGGCCGCGGATGAGCAGTTCTTC. It specifies CASSPQWGGGAADEQFF. The full variable domain, with the rest looked up from reference TRBV5-6 and TRBJ2-1, is DAGVTQSPTHLIKTRGQQVTLRCSPKSGHDTVSWYQQALGQGPQFIFQYYEEEERQRGNFPDRFSGHQFPNYSSELNVNALLLGDSALYLCASSPQWGGGAADEQFFGPGTRLTVL.

For this clone: One end of the junction does not line up with germline, which may come from a read error. The J gene is TRBJ2-5, the V gene TRBV7-7; perhaps TRBD2 as D (5 bases). Germline V CDR1 and CDR2: SSHAT, FNYEAQ (reference sequence). The CDR3 is made up of 14 amino acids. CDR3 amino acids: CASSLEYGKETQYF. CDR3 in DNA: TGTGCTAGCAGCTTAGAATACGGGAAGGAGACCCAGTACTTC.

The V call is TRBV30, the J call TRBJ1-6; 7 nucleotides agree with TRBD1. After removal of 3 bases from V and 13 bases from J, the junction contained 9 bases not matched to a gene. The CDR3 spans 13 residues. Germline V gene lookup returns CDR1 GTSNPN and CDR2 SVGIG (reference sequence). CDR3 amino acids: CAWSLTGVSPLHF. The CDR3 bases are TGTGCCTGGAGCCTTACAGGGGTCTCGCCCCTCCACTTT.

The V call is TRBV27, the J call TRBJ2-1; 7 bases are a match to TRBD2. The junction had 13 bases not matched to a gene; V was cut back by 5 bases and J by 3 bases. There are 17 residues in the CDR3. The V gene's germline CDR1 is MNHEY and CDR2 SMNVEV (reference sequence). This CDR3 is CASSLPTGEGGYNEQFF. The CDR3 DNA sequence: TGTGCCAGCAGTCTCCCCACGGGGGAGGGCGGCTACAATGAGCAGTTCTTC.

V is TRBV6-6 and J is TRBJ2-7; 11 positions match TRBD1. CDR1 is MNHNY and CDR2 is SVGAGI in the germline V gene (reference sequence). This CDR3 is built from 15 residues. The V segment lost 4 bases and the J segment 6 bases; nucleotides outside the gene matches: 8. The CDR3 here is CASSSWDRGSAEQYF. The CDR3 DNA is TGTGCCAGCAGTTCTTGGGACAGGGGGAGCGCCGAGCAGTACTTC.

The chain couples TRBV7-9 to TRBJ1-5, with TRBD1 identical over 8 bases. V trimming: 1 base; J trimming: 7 bases; junction bases outside the gene matches: 6. Looked up from germline, CDR1 is SEHNR and CDR2 is FQNEAQ (reference sequence). CDR3 length: 15 amino acids. The CDR3, as DNA: TGTGCCAGCAGCTTAGTTGACAGGGGAGGGCAGCCCCAGCATTTT. Protein product: CASSLVDRGGQPQHF.

This clone is a singleton in its sample. The CDR3 region has the DNA TGCGCCAGCAGCTGGACCGGGACTAGCGGGAGCGCGTACAATGAGCAGTTCTTC. Translating it yields CASSWTGTSGSAYNEQFF. The genes are TRBV5-1 and TRBJ2-1; TRBD2 agrees at 14 bases. Germline values: CDR1 SGHRS, CDR2 YFSETQ. This CDR3 is 18 amino acids long. The V segment lost 3 bases and the J segment 4 bases; nucleotides outside the gene matches: 9. Full variable domain (missing parts from reference TRBV5-1 and TRBJ2-1): KAGVTQTPRYLIKTRGQQVTLSCSPISGHRSVSWYQQTPGQGLQFLFEYFSETQRNKGNFPGRFSGRQFSNSRSEMNVSTLELGDSALYLCASSWTGTSGSAYNEQFFGPGTRLTVL.

The chain joins TRBV5-1 to TRBJ2-5; D uncertain. V shed 2 bases and J shed 4 bases, with 9 bases lying between them. CDR3 length: 13 amino acids. Germline CDR1 SGHRS, CDR2 YFSETQ. CDR3 in amino acids: CASSFDNRETQYF. In nucleotides, the CDR3 is TGCGCCAGCAGCTTTGACAACCGAGAGACCCAGTACTTC.

This clone has only a few counts. This sequence joins TRBV7-2 and TRBJ2-3, with TRBD1 matching 8 bases. Per germline, CDR1 SGHTA and CDR2 FQGNSA. CDR3 length: 13 amino acids. V dropped 5 bases and J dropped 3; count of bases not matched to a gene: 1. DNA for the CDR3: TGTGCCAGCAGCGGACAGGGAACAGATACGCAGTATTTT. It encodes CASSGQGTDTQYF.

The chain joins TRBV7-9 to TRBJ2-7; no definite D call. Trimming removed 5 bases from V and 5 bases from J, with 10 bases in between. Germline V gene lookup returns CDR1 SEHNR and CDR2 FQNEAQ (reference sequence). This CDR3 is built from 12 residues. This CDR3 is CASSLSSHEQYF. The CDR3 DNA sequence: TGTGCCAGCAGCCTATCGAGCCACGAGCAGTACTTC.

V and J are TRBV2 and TRBJ1-2; TRBD1 matches at 8 bases. The CDR3 is made up of 16 amino acids. Germline-derived CDR1 and CDR2 are SNHLY and FYNNEI. Unmatched junction bases numbered 7, after V lost 3 bases and J lost 1 base. Here the CDR3 DNA reads TGTGCCAGCAGTGACGGGACAGGAGGGGATAACTATGGCTACACCTTC. It encodes CASSDGTGGDNYGYTF. Together with reference TRBV2 and TRBJ1-2, the CDR3 gives the full variable domain: EPEVTQTPSHQVTQMGQEVILRCVPISNHLYFYWYRQILGQKVEFLVSFYNNEISEKSEIFDDQFSVERPDGSNFTLKIRSTKLEDSAMYFCASSDGTGGDNYGYTFGSGTRLTVV.

V and J are TRBV11-1 and TRBJ2-5; 10 bases map to TRBD1. CDR1 is SGHAT and CDR2 is FQDESV in the germline V gene (reference sequence). The CDR3 is made up of 15 amino acids. V gave up 3 bases and J gave up 5 bases; unmatched junction bases: 6. CDR3 nucleotide sequence: TGTGCCAGCAGCTTCTGGGACAGGGGTCAGGAGACCCAGTACTTC. As protein: CASSFWDRGQETQYF.

V usage is TRBV14 and J usage is TRBJ1-1, with D unresolved. V was shortened by 4 bases and J by 2 bases, with 14 bases between the two germline ends. The CDR3 has 15 amino acids. Germline V CDR1 and CDR2: SGHDN, FVKESK. CDR3 sequence reads: CASSRVEQFNTEAFF. The CDR3 nucleotides read TGTGCCAGCAGCCGAGTGGAGCAGTTCAACACTGAAGCTTTCTTT.

This chain uses TRBV4-1 with TRBJ1-1; D is possibly TRBD1 (6 bases). Germline CDR1 is MGHRA and CDR2 is YSYEKL. CDR3 length: 15 amino acids. With 5 bases removed from V and 1 base from J, the gap between germline ends came to 14 bases. The CDR3 DNA is TGCGCCAGCAGCTGGGGGGGCATGGGGAACACTGAAGCTTTCTTT. The encoded protein is CASSWGGMGNTEAFF.

This chain uses TRBV6-1 with TRBJ1-6; D is possibly TRBD1 (6 bases). V dropped 2 bases and J dropped 11 bases, with 25 bases sitting between them. The CDR3 spans 18 residues. Germline values: CDR1 MNHNS, CDR2 SASEGT. The CDR3 reads CASSERIGQSPSRAPLHF. CDR3 bases: TGTGCCAGCAGTGAAAGAATTGGACAGTCGCCTAGCAGGGCACCCCTCCACTTT.

This clone was found once. The chain carries TRBV7-2 and TRBJ1-1; weak D call: TRBD1 (5 bases). This CDR3 has 16 residues. V was cut by 5 bases and J by 5 bases, with 21 bases left in between. Per germline, CDR1 SGHTA and CDR2 FQGNSA. The DNA for the CDR3 is TGTGCCAGCAGCCACTCGCGGGGGAGCGGGGGGACTGAAGCTTTCTTT. Translated, it gives CASSHSRGSGGTEAFF. The variable domain in full, completed from reference TRBV7-2 and TRBJ1-1, reads GAGVSQSPSNKVTEKGKDVELRCDPISGHTALYWYRQSLGQGLEFLIYFQGNSAPDKSGLPSDRFSAERTGGSVSTLTIQRTQQEDSAVYLCASSHSRGSGGTEAFFGQGTRLTVV.

The rearrangement uses TRBV4-1 and TRBJ2-1, with no clear D. V was shortened by 4 bases and J by 2 bases, with 18 bases between the two germline ends. This CDR3 region has 17 residues. Germline values: CDR1 MGHRA, CDR2 YSYEKL. CDR3 bases: TGCGCCAGCAGCCCCGGCTTCGCTAGACTTCCCTACAATGAGCAGTTCTTC. This encodes CASSPGFARLPYNEQFF.

The gene calls are TRBV11-3 and TRBJ2-7; D uncertain. The germline V gene encodes CDR1 SGHNT and CDR2 YENEEA. The CDR3 covers 12 residues. Trimming cost V 0 bases and J 3 bases, with 3 bases left between them. CDR3 sequence: CASSLESYEQYF. In nucleotides, the CDR3 is TGTGCCAGCAGCTTAGAGAGCTACGAGCAGTACTTC. Using reference TRBV11-3 and TRBJ2-7 for the parts outside the CDR3, the full variable domain is EAGVVQSPRYKIIEKKQPVAFWCNPISGHNTLYWYLQNLGQGPELLIRYENEEAVDDSQLPKDRFSAERLKGVDSTLKIQPAELGDSAVYLCASSLESYEQYFGPGTRLTVT.

The chain combines TRBV4-2 with TRBJ2-7; 9 nucleotides match TRBD2. Germline lookup yields CDR1 LGHNA and CDR2 YNFKEQ. The CDR3 sequence is 17 residues long. With 4 bases clipped from V and 5 bases from J, the junction kept 15 bases outside the gene matches. In DNA, the CDR3 is TGTGCCAGCAGCCTGAGTCTTGGGGAGCGGGAGGCCCACGAGCAGTACTTC. It encodes CASSLSLGEREAHEQYF.

The genes are TRBV7-8 and TRBJ2-1; TRBD2 agrees at 7 bases. Germline CDR1 reads SGHVS; CDR2 reads FQNEAQ. This CDR3 region has 18 residues. Trimming cost V 2 bases and J 5 bases; bases outside gene matches: 15. CDR3 loop: CASSLTVGRTGRDNEQFF. The CDR3 DNA sequence: TGTGCCAGCAGCTTAACCGTCGGGAGGACGGGCCGGGACAATGAGCAGTTCTTC.